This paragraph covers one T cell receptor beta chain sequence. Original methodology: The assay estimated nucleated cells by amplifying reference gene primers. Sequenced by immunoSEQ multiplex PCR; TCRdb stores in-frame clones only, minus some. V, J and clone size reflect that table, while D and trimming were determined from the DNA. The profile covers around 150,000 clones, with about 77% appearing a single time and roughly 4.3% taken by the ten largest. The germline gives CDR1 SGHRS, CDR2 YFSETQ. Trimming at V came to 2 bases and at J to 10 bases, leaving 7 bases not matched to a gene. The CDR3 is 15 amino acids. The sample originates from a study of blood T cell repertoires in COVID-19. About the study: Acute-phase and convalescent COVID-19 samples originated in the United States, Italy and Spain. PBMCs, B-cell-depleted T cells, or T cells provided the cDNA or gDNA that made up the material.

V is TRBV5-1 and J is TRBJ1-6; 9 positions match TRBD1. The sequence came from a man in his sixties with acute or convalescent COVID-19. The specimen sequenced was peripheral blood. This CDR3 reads CASSFTGGTRSPLHF. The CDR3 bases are TGCGCCAGCAGCTTTACAGGGGGCACGAGGTCACCCCTCCACTTT.